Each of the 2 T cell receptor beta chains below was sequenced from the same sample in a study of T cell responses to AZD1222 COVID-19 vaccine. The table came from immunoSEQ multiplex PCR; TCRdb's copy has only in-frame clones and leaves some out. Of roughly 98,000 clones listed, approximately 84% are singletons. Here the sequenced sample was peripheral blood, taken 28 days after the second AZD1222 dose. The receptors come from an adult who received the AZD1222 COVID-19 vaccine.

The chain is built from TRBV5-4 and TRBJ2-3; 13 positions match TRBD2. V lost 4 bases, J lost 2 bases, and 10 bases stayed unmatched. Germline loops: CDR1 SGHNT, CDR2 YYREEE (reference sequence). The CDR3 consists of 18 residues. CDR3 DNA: TGTGCCAGCAGCCAGGGACTAGCGGGGTATGCGGCCACAGATACGCAGTATTTT. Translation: CASSQGLAGYAATDTQYF.

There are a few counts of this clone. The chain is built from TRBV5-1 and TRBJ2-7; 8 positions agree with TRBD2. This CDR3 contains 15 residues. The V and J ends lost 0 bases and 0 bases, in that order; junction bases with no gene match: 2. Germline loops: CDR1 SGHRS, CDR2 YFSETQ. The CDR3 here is CASSLGAGASYEQYF. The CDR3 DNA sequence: TGCGCCAGCAGCTTGGGAGCGGGGGCCTCCTACGAGCAGTACTTC.